The clone carrying this T cell receptor (beta chain) was recorded many times. Its antigen is undetermined. The data were taken from a study of T-cell reconstitution after alpha-beta-depleted transplantation in children. This CDR3 region has 15 residues. Trimming pared 2 bases from V and 0 bases from J, leaving 9 bases between. In germline, CDR1 is MNHEY, CDR2 SMNVEV (reference sequence). Preparation of the TCRbeta library involved a method that used unique molecular identifiers. TCRdb re-derived calls from the PCR reads in MiXCR, one entry per CDR3 protein. The sample comprises roughly 500,000 distinct CDR3 sequences, about 10% of which are singletons, and 2% to 2.5% rests with the top ten. Study-level points and caveats: One year post-transplant, T-cell counts and diversity were largely derived from T cells produced anew. Several hundred graft clones that had expanded were reportedly the source of alpha-beta T cells about two months after transplant.

The sequencing used PBMCs, collected before TCRalphabeta/CD19-depleted stem cell transplant. The chain carries TRBV27 and TRBJ2-3, with D perhaps being TRBD1 or TRBD2 (5 bases each). The receptor's source is a child aged 2 to 10 with inherited bone marrow failure, due to receive a stem cell transplant. The CDR3 reads CASSLRGVSTDTQYF. For the CDR3, the DNA is TGTGCCAGCAGTTTACGGGGCGTCAGCACAGATACGCAGTATTTT.